Listed below are T cell receptor beta chains from one sample, sequenced in a study of T cells after yellow fever vaccination. TCRdb called the 5' RACE reads again in MiXCR, with one record for every CDR3 protein. Seen here are roughly 150,000 distinct CDR3 sequences, around 7.7% observed once, and the top ten hold under 0.95%. Specimen: CD4+ T cells sorted from PBMCs, collected 5 days after the yellow fever booster vaccination. These receptors were taken from a man in his thirties or forties who received the YFV17D yellow fever vaccine. Both conserved end residues are part of each CDR3. The D gene is left open where the match is weak. A clone size is listed for some rows: how often the clone was seen (once, few, many), or a class if it is expanded.

d_gene	v_gene	j_gene	abundance	CDR3aa	CDR3nt
TRBD2	TRBV7-2	TRBJ2-5	many	CASSSNSGLAGETQYF	TGTGCCAGCAGCTCAAACTCGGGACTAGCGGGAGAGACCCAGTACTTC
.	TRBV6-5	TRBJ1-3	many	CASSYSMALSGNTIYF	TGTGCCAGCAGTTACTCGATGGCCCTCTCTGGAAACACCATATATTTT
TRBD2	TRBV4-2	TRBJ2-6	.	CASSTGTSGRAIPGANVLTF	TGTGCCAGCAGTACCGGGACTAGCGGGAGGGCCATCCCTGGGGCCAACGTCCTGACTTTC
.	TRBV14	TRBJ2-2	many	CASSQAGTGELFF	TGTGCCAGCAGCCAAGCAGGGACCGGGGAGCTGTTTTTT
.	TRBV5-1	TRBJ2-7	few	CASSLAVVPYEQYF	TGCGCCAGCAGCTTGGCAGTAGTCCCCTACGAGCAGTACTTC
TRBD2	TRBV27	TRBJ2-2	many	CASSSTSGYTGELFF	TGTGCCAGCAGTTCGACTAGCGGCTACACCGGGGAGCTGTTTTTT
.	TRBV7-9	TRBJ2-7	many	CASSHGDSSYEQYF	TGTGCCAGCAGCCACGGGGACTCCTCCTACGAGCAGTACTTC
.	TRBV6-5	TRBJ2-5	many	CASSYFKGMETQYF	TGTGCCAGCAGTTACTTCAAGGGAATGGAGACCCAGTACTTC
TRBD2	TRBV14	TRBJ2-1	many	CASSQVTSGAPYNEQFF	TGTGCCAGCAGCCAAGTTACTAGCGGAGCACCCTACAATGAGCAGTTCTTC
TRBD2	TRBV6-6	TRBJ2-2	.	CASLPGLAGHGELFF	TGTGCCAGCCTGCCGGGACTAGCGGGACACGGGGAGCTGTTTTTT
TRBD1	TRBV20-1	TRBJ1-4	.	CSAPDRGLKWGEKLFF	TGCAGTGCCCCAGACAGGGGGCTCAAATGGGGCGAAAAACTGTTTTTT
.	TRBV7-9	TRBJ1-1	many	CASSNRDTEAFF	TGTGCCAGCAGCAACCGGGACACTGAAGCTTTCTTT
.	TRBV20-1	TRBJ1-3	few	CSATPGIRRRNTIYF	TGCAGTGCTACCCCCGGTATTAGGAGGAGAAACACCATATATTTT
.	TRBV5-6	TRBJ2-7	many	CASRAGTGPFSYEQYF	TGTGCCAGCAGGGCCGGTACAGGCCCGTTCTCCTACGAGCAGTACTTC
.	TRBV4-3	TRBJ2-7	many	CASSQVWQTFSEQYF	TGCGCCAGCAGCCAAGTGTGGCAGACCTTTTCTGAGCAGTACTTC
.	TRBV5-1	TRBJ2-3	many	CASSKDSTDTQYF	TGCGCCAGCAGCAAGGACAGCACAGATACGCAGTATTTT
.	TRBV7-8	TRBJ1-5	few	CASSLGGARQPQHF	TGTGCCAGCAGCTTAGGGGGGGCCCGTCAGCCCCAGCATTTT
TRBD2	TRBV20-1	TRBJ2-1	many	CSAPESGTYNEQFF	TGCAGTGCCCCCGAAAGCGGGACCTACAATGAGCAGTTCTTC
TRBD2	TRBV5-4	TRBJ2-2	.	CASSLVAGGPDTGELFF	TGTGCCAGCAGCTTGGTCGCGGGAGGGCCAGACACCGGGGAGCTGTTTTTT
TRBD1	TRBV29-1	TRBJ2-5	many	CSATTGGETQYF	TGCAGCGCGACCACAGGGGGGGAGACCCAGTACTTC
.	TRBV20-1	TRBJ2-1	many	CSARVPGLSSYNEQFF	TGCAGTGCTAGAGTGCCCGGGCTCAGCTCCTACAATGAGCAGTTCTTC
.	TRBV5-6	TRBJ2-7	many	CASSFGGEYEQYF	TGTGCCAGCAGCTTCGGGGGAGAATACGAGCAGTACTTC
TRBD2	TRBV10-2	TRBJ2-3	many	CASRGREGPDTQYF	TGCGCCAGCAGGGGGCGGGAGGGCCCAGATACGCAGTATTTT
.	TRBV20-1	TRBJ2-7	many	CSARRGNPYEQYF	TGCAGTGCTAGGCGCGGGAATCCCTACGAGCAGTACTTC
.	TRBV15	TRBJ2-5	many	CATSRDKGFQETQYF	TGTGCCACCAGCAGAGATAAGGGGTTCCAAGAGACCCAGTACTTC
.	TRBV6-2/TRBV6-3	TRBJ1-2	many	CASSLRGPNYGYTF	TGTGCCAGCAGTCTCCGGGGGCCCAACTATGGCTACACCTTC
.	TRBV20-1	TRBJ1-4	few	CSARAPRTHEKLFF	TGCAGTGCTAGAGCCCCACGGACACATGAAAAACTGTTTTTT
.	TRBV5-1	TRBJ1-4	many	CASSLSRADEKLFF	TGCGCCAGCAGCTTAAGCAGGGCAGATGAAAAACTGTTTTTT
.	TRBV6-1	TRBJ2-6	many	CASNRNPPRSGANVLTF	TGTGCCAGCAATCGGAATCCTCCCCGATCTGGGGCCAACGTCCTGACTTTC
.	TRBV5-4	TRBJ2-6	many	CASSLIGNSGANVLTF	TGTGCCAGCAGCTTGATCGGGAACTCTGGGGCCAACGTCCTGACTTTC